A selection of T cell receptor beta chains follows, all from one sample in a study of blood T cell repertoires in COVID-19. Profiled with immunoSEQ multiplex PCR; TCRdb holds only in-frame clones, not every one. The sample holds nearly 200,000 clones, about 86% seen once. The sample comprised PBMCs or T cells enriched from blood (not recorded which). These receptors originate from a middle-aged man who had recovered from COVID-19. Each CDR3 is given with its conserved first and last residue. The D gene is left open where the match is weak. Expanded clones are given a class, and other clones once, few, many or no size at all.

size	V	J	D	DNA	CDR3
-	TRBV2	TRBJ1-1	-	TGTGCCAGCAGCTATGGGACACTGCGCGAAGCTTTCTTT	CASSYGTLREAFF
-	TRBV7-8	TRBJ1-5	-	TGTGCCAGCAGCTTAGACAGGGTTTCACGAAATCAGCCCCAGCATTTT	CASSLDRVSRNQPQHF
once	TRBV5-1	TRBJ1-2	-	TGCGCCAGCAGCCCGCCCCTGCGGGGGAGCTATGGCTACACCTTC	CASSPPLRGSYGYTF
-	TRBV6-2/TRBV6-3	TRBJ1-6	-	TGTGCCAGCAGCCAGACTCACGTACGGTCACCCCTCCACTTT	CASSQTHVRSPLHF
-	TRBV19	TRBJ1-2	-	TGTGCCAGTAAGTTCGCGGCTGAACTCTATGGCTACACCTTC	CASKFAAELYGYTF
-	TRBV6-5	TRBJ1-2	-	TGTGCCAGCAGTTACCTCACAGGGTTGGGTGGCTACACCTTC	CASSYLTGLGGYTF
-	TRBV30	TRBJ1-4	-	TGTGCCTGGAGTAATACAGGTGGTTGGGAAAAACTGTTTTTT	CAWSNTGGWEKLFF
-	TRBV7-9	TRBJ2-1	-	TGTGCCAGCAGCTTAGAAATGGGACAAGGCAATGAGCAGTTCTTC	CASSLEMGQGNEQFF
-	TRBV5-5	TRBJ2-7	-	TGTGCCAGCAGCCCCTCCCACGGGATTAGGACCTACGAGCAGTACTTC	CASSPSHGIRTYEQYF
-	TRBV5-1	TRBJ1-3	TRBD1	TGCGCCAGCAGCTTGAGGGTGACAGGGGTCGGAAACACCATATATTTT	CASSLRVTGVGNTIYF
-	TRBV7-2	TRBJ1-5	-	TGTGCCAGCAGCTTACTTCTTACGGGGGAAGGCAATCAGCCCCAGCATTTT	CASSLLLTGEGNQPQHF
few	TRBV6-5	TRBJ1-3	-	TGTGCCAGCACTAGGTCGGCCACTGGAAACACCATATATTTT	CASTRSATGNTIYF
-	TRBV3-1/TRBV3-2	TRBJ1-4	TRBD1	TGTGCCAGCAGGATGACAGGGGGAACTAATGAAAAACTGTTTTTT	CASRMTGGTNEKLFF
few	TRBV20-1	TRBJ2-3	TRBD2	TGCAGTGCTAGTCGAGTCGCGGGGGGGCTCACAGATACGCAGTATTTT	CSASRVAGGLTDTQYF
-	TRBV4-2	TRBJ2-3	-	TGTGCCAGCAGCCAAGACCTAAAATACACAGATACGCAGTATTTT	CASSQDLKYTDTQYF
-	TRBV4-1	TRBJ2-5	TRBD2	TGCGCCAGCAGCCAGGCGGGGGGGCGACAAGAGACCCAGTACTTC	CASSQAGGRQETQYF
-	TRBV12-2	TRBJ2-3	-	TGTGCAAGTCGCTTTGAGCGGGGGAGCACAGATACGCAGTATTTT	CASRFERGSTDTQYF
-	TRBV18	TRBJ1-3	-	TGTGCCAGCTCACCACGTACGGGGAGCTCTGGAAACACCATATATTTT	CASSPRTGSSGNTIYF
once	TRBV3-1/TRBV3-2	TRBJ2-3	TRBD2	TGTGCCAGCAGCCATCATTCCGGGGGGATGGCAGATACGCAGTATTTT	CASSHHSGGMADTQYF
-	TRBV2	TRBJ2-1	TRBD2	TGTGCCAGCCCCAGCGGGGTATACAATGAGCAGTTCTTC	CASPSGVYNEQFF
few	TRBV5-1	TRBJ1-2	TRBD1	TGCGCCAGCAGCCTGGACAGGGGGAACTATGGCTACACCTTC	CASSLDRGNYGYTF
-	TRBV6-5	TRBJ1-2	TRBD1	TGTGCCAGCAGCGCGACAGGGGAAATTTATGGCTACACCTTC	CASSATGEIYGYTF
-	TRBV18	TRBJ1-5	-	TGTGCCAGCTCACCAGTAGGGGGAATTGGTCAGCCCCAGCATTTT	CASSPVGGIGQPQHF
-	TRBV9	TRBJ1-2	-	TGTGCCAGCAGCGACAGGGATAACTATGGCTACACCTTC	CASSDRDNYGYTF
-	TRBV7-2	TRBJ1-1	TRBD1	TGTGCCAGCAGCTTAGCGTGGACAGGGAACACTGAAGCTTTCTTT	CASSLAWTGNTEAFF
-	TRBV18	TRBJ1-2	TRBD1	TGTGCCAGCTCACCCGACAGGGGCTATGGCTACACCTTC	CASSPDRGYGYTF